This TCR beta chain derives from a study of CD8 T cells in Susac syndrome. RNA amounts of roughly 0.5 to 1 ug underwent reverse transcription with random hexamers. TCRdb reprocessed the immunoSEQ multiplex PCR reads with MiXCR, giving one entry per CDR3 protein. This table has 100,000 to 150,000 distinct CDR3 sequences, around 94% appearing once. This CDR3 spans 14 amino acids. V dropped 3 bases and J dropped 3 bases, with 9 bases sitting between them. Sequencing was carried out using CD8+ T cells from PBMCs. The receptor was isolated from a human donor with Susac syndrome. V gene TRBV12-3 or TRBV12-4 combines with J gene TRBJ2-1; D perhaps matches TRBD2 (5 bases). The CDR3 coding sequence is TGTGCCAGCAGTTTGAGCGGCAACTACAATGAGCAGTTCTTC. Translating gives CASSLSGNYNEQFF.